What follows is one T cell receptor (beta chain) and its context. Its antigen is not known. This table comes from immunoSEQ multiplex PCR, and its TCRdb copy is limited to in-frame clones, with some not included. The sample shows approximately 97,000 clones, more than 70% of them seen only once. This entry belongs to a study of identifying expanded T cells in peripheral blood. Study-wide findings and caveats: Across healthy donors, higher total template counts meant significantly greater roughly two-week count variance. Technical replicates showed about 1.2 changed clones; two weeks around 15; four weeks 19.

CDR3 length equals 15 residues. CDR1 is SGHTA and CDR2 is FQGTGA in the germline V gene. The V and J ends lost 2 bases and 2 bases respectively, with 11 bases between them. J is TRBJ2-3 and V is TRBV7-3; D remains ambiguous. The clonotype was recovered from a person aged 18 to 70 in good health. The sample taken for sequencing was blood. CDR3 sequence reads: CASSLRASSTDTQYF. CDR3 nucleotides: TGTGCCAGCAGCTTACGGGCCTCCTCCACAGATACGCAGTATTTT.